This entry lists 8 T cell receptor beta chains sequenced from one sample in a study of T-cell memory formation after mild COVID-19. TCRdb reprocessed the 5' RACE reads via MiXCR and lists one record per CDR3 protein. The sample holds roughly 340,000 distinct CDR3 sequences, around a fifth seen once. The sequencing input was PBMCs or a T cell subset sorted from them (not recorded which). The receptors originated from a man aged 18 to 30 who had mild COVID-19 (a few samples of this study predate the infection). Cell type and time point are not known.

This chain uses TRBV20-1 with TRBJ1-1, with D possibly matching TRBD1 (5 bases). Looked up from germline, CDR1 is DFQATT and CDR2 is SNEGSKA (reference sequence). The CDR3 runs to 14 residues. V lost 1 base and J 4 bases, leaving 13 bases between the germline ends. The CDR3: CSARASGLGTEAFF. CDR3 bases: TGCAGTGCTAGAGCTTCAGGGTTGGGCACTGAAGCTTTCTTT.

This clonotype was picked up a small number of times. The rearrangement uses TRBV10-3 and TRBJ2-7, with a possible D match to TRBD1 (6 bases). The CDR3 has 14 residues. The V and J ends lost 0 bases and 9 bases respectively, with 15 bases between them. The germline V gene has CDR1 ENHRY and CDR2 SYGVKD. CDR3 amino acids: CAISESTGQTGQYF. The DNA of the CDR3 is TGTGCCATCAGTGAGTCGACCGGACAGACCGGGCAGTACTTC.

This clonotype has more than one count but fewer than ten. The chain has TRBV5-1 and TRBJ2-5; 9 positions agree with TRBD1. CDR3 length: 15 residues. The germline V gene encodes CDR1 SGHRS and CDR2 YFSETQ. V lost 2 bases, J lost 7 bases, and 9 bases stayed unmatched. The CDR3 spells CASSFGQGMVGTQYF. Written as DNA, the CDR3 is TGCGCCAGCAGCTTCGGACAGGGGATGGTGGGGACCCAGTACTTC.

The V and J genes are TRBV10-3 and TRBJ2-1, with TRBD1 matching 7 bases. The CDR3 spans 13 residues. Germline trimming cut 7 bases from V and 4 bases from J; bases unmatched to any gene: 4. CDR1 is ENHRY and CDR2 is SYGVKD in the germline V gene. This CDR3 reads CAIKGAQYNEQFF. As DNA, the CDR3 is TGTGCCATCAAGGGGGCGCAATACAATGAGCAGTTCTTC.

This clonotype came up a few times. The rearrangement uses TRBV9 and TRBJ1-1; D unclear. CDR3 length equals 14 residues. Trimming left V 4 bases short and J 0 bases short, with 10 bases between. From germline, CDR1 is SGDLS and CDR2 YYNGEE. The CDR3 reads CASSPNPLNTEAFF. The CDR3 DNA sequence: TGTGCCAGCAGCCCAAACCCCCTGAACACTGAAGCTTTCTTT.

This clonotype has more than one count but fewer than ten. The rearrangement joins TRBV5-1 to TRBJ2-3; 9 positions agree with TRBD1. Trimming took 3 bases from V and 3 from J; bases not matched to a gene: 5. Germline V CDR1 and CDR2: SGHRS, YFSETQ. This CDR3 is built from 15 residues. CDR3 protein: CASSSGQGKTDTQYF. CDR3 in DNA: TGCGCCAGCAGCTCGGGACAGGGAAAAACAGATACGCAGTATTTT.

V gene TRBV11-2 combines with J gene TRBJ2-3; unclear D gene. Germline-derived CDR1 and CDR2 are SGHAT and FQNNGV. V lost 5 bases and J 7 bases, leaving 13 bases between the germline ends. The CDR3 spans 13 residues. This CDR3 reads CASSADGSYTQYF. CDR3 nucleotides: TGTGCCAGCAGCGCCGACGGCAGCTATACGCAGTATTTT.

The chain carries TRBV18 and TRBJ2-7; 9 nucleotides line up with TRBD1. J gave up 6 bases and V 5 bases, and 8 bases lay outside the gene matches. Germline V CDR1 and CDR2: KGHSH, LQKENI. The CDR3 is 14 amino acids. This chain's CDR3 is CASSMGQGAGEQYF. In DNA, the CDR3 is TGTGCCAGCTCAATGGGACAGGGCGCAGGCGAGCAGTACTTC.